This T cell receptor beta chain was documented in a study of blood T cell repertoires in COVID-19. V was pared by 5 bases and J by 3 bases, with 20 bases between. This CDR3 has 16 residues. CDR1 and CDR2 from the germline V gene are LNHDA and SQIVND (reference sequence). This clone appeared once. Generated by immunoSEQ multiplex PCR, the TCRdb table keeps only in-frame clones and is missing some. The sample holds around 200,000 clones, roughly four fifths seen once. The chain is built from TRBV19 and TRBJ2-7, with D possibly being TRBD2 (6 bases). This sequence originates from a woman between 40 and 50 years old with acute or convalescent COVID-19. The specimen was peripheral blood. The CDR3: CASSWRGAALVYEQYF. CDR3 coding DNA: TGTGCCAGTAGTTGGCGGGGAGCGGCTCTGGTCTACGAGCAGTACTTC.